This T cell receptor beta chain was found in a study of spatial heterogeneity in lung cancer. The overall study: Detection of beta-chain sequences consistently exceeded that of alpha-chain sequences.

All TCR cDNA molecules were individually tagged with a unique molecular identifier. One entry per CDR3 protein, called by TCRdb with MiXCR from the 5' RACE reads. The sample shows 6,500 to 8,500 distinct CDR3 sequences, around 3.1% of them seen only once. Losses at the gene ends were 7 bases for V and 1 base for J; bases not matched to a gene: 4. Germline CDR1 is SGHDT and CDR2 is YYEEEE. The length of the CDR3 is 13 residues. Findings and limits, study-wide: Expanded alpha and beta TCR counts within tumors tracked tumor mutation counts.

Time point in this sample: sample taken at primary tumor resection. The donors comprised some 70 untreated early-stage non-small cell lung cancer patients. Without sorting, whole RNA was sequenced from tumor, nontumor lung or frozen PBMC. This clonotype has just a few counts. Its specificity is not known. This chain links TRBV5-6 with TRBJ2-7, with 8 bases matching TRBD1. The sequence came from a male donor with early-stage non-small cell lung cancer. Here the sequenced sample was lung tumor tissue, taken at surgery. CDR3 residues: CASGRDRSYEQYF. The CDR3 coding sequence is TGTGCCAGCGGCCGGGACAGGTCCTACGAGCAGTACTTC.